This TCR beta chain is drawn from a study of regulatory T cells in long-lasting Graves disease. Study-wide points: TCR diversity in persistent Graves' patients was below that of newly diagnosed ones.

Only a few counts were recorded for this clonotype. Its specificity is unknown. Documented time point: newly diagnosed GD, antithyroid drugs for less than 3 months. The TCR library was made from RNA that had been extracted from PBMCs in TRIzol. Trimming removed 3 bases from V and 0 bases from J, with 12 bases in between. Germline CDR1 reads MNHEY; CDR2 reads SMNVEV (reference sequence). The CDR3 covers 15 residues. HTBI primers from iRepertoire and Arm-PCR of CDR3 regions yielded the TCR beta libraries. TCRdb passed the multiplex PCR reads through MiXCR, listing each CDR3 protein once. The sample consists of about 560,000 distinct CDR3 sequences, about 16% of them appearing once. The sample was also reused in another study, on T cells in Graves' hyperthyroidism and ophthalmopathy. According to that study: HTBI primers were employed in a first-round RT-PCR of the TCR CDR3. Blood samples included most of the expanded thyroid clonotypes exceeding 0.001.

This sequence originates from a young man with Graves disease. This sample comprised peripheral blood mononuclear cells (PBMCs), obtained at new diagnosis, from a patient treated with antithyroid drugs. The rearrangement uses TRBV27 and TRBJ2-7; D might be TRBD1 (6 bases). The CDR3 here is CASSFSTGTSYEQYF. CDR3 sequence (DNA): TGTGCCAGCAGTTTTTCCACAGGGACCTCCTACGAGCAGTACTTC.